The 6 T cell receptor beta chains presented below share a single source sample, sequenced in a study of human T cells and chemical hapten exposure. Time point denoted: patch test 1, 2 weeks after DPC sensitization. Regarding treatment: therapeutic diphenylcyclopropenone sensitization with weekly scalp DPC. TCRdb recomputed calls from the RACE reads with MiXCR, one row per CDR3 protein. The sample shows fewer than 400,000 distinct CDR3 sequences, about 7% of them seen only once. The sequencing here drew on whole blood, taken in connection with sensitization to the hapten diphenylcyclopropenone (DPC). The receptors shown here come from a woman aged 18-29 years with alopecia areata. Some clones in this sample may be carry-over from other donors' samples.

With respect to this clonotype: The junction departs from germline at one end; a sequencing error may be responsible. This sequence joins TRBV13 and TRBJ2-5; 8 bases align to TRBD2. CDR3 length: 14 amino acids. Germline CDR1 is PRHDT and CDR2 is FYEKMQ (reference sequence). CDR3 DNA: TGTGCCAGCAGCCTAGGGACTAGACAAGAGACCCAGTACTTC. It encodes CASSLGTRQETQYF. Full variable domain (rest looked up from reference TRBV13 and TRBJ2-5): AAGVIQSPRHLIKEKRETATLKCYPIPRHDTVYWYQQGPGQDPQFLISFYEKMQSDKGSIPDRFSAQQFSDYHSELNMSSLELGDSALYFCASSLGTRQETQYFGPGTRLLVL.

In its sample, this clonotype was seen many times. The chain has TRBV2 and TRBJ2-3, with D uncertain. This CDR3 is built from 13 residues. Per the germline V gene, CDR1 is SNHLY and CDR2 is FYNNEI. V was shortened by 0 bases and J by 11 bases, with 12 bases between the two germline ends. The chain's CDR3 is CASSEALWQQQYF. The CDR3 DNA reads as TGTGCCAGCAGTGAAGCGCTTTGGCAGCAGCAGTATTTT.

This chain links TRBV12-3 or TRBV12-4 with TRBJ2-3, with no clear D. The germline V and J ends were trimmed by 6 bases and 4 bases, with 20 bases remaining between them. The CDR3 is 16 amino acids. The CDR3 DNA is TGTGCCAGCAGCCTTGGCCGGGTCCCTCCCCCAGATACGCAGTATTTT. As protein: CASSLGRVPPPDTQYF.

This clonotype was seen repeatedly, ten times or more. The CDR3 nucleotides are TGTGCCAGCAGCTCCGACCGGGACAGGGATTCACCCCTCCACTTT. This encodes CASSSDRDRDSPLHF. The chain carries TRBV5-6 and TRBJ1-6, with 9 bases aligning to TRBD1. V was clipped by 3 bases and J by 8 bases; unmatched bases: 6. The CDR3 extends over 15 amino acids. The V gene's germline CDR1 is SGHDT and CDR2 YYEEEE.

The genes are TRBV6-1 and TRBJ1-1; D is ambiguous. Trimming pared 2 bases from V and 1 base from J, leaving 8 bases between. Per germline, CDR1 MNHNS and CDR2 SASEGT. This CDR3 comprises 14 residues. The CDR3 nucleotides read TGTGCCAGCAGTGAAAAGGTCTGGAACACTGAAGCTTTCTTT. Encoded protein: CASSEKVWNTEAFF.

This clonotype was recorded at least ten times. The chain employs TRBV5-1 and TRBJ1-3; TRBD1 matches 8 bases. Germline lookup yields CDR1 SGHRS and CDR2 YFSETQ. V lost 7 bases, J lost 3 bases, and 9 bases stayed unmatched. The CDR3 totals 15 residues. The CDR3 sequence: CASRTGMEGGNTIYF. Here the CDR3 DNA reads TGCGCCAGCCGGACAGGGATGGAAGGTGGAAACACCATATATTTT.